The next 21 T cell receptor beta chains were all read from a single sample in a study of CD8 T cells in ankylosing spondylitis. Points from the study as a whole: A motif of eight or nine highly homologous TCR beta variants was seen as apparently characteristic of ankylosing spondylitis blood.

TCRdb fed the 5' RACE reads into MiXCR, producing one record per CDR3 protein. Of approximately 540,000 distinct CDR3 sequences listed, more than 9.5% are singletons. For these TCRs, the target antigens are not known. The sample taken for sequencing was blood, either unsorted or a sorted T cell fraction (not recorded which). The source of these receptors is a male donor with ankylosing spondylitis.

This clonotype was picked up many times. The CDR3 protein is CASSLADTPSYNEQFF. CDR3 coding DNA: TGTGCCAGCAGCTTAGCGGACACCCCTTCATACAATGAGCAGTTCTTC. The chain links TRBV7-8 to TRBJ2-1, with D possibly TRBD1 on 5 matching bases. CDR3 length: 16 amino acids. The germline V and J ends were trimmed by 0 bases and 4 bases, with 13 bases remaining between them. Per germline, CDR1 SGHVS and CDR2 FQNEAQ.

The chain carries TRBV7-2 and TRBJ1-1; D is uncertain. This CDR3 has 14 amino acids. Trimming shortened V by 6 bases and J by 6 bases, and 17 bases separated the two germline ends. CDR1 is SGHTA and CDR2 is FQGNSA in the germline V gene. Here the CDR3 DNA reads TGTGCCAGCAGACACTGGGGTATTGGGTCTGAAGCTTTCTTT. This translates into CASRHWGIGSEAFF. Based on the CDR3 plus reference TRBV7-2 and TRBJ1-1, the full variable domain is GAGVSQSPSNKVTEKGKDVELRCDPISGHTALYWYRQSLGQGLEFLIYFQGNSAPDKSGLPSDRFSAERTGGSVSTLTIQRTQQEDSAVYLCASRHWGIGSEAFFGQGTRLTVV.

This clonotype was counted only a few times. Written as DNA, the CDR3 is TGTGCCAGCAGTGAAACTAGGGAGGAGCAGTACTTC. It yields the protein CASSETREEQYF. The chain has TRBV25-1 and TRBJ2-7; TRBD2 is a possible D gene (5 bases). V shed 2 bases and J shed 7 bases, with 9 bases lying between them. The CDR3 contains 12 residues. Germline V CDR1 and CDR2: MGHDK, SYGVNS.

This clonotype was picked up a small number of times. The V call is TRBV6-2 or TRBV6-3, the J call TRBJ2-7; D is undetermined. Trimming removed 0 bases from V and 5 bases from J, with 8 bases in between. Germline V gene lookup returns CDR1 MNHEY and CDR2 SVGEGT. CDR3 size: 13 residues. CDR3 amino acids: CASSYSRHHEQYF. In DNA, the CDR3 is TGTGCCAGCAGTTACTCGAGACACCACGAGCAGTACTTC.

This clonotype was seen just once. The chain recombines TRBV7-6 with TRBJ2-7; a weak D match, TRBD1 (5 bases). V was pared by 9 bases and J by 6 bases, with 21 bases between. The CDR3 is 14 amino acids. The germline V gene encodes CDR1 SGHVS and CDR2 FNYEAQ. The CDR3 DNA reads TGTGCCAGTGCGCCAGGGTCCGGCTCTCGCGAGCAGTACTTC. It encodes CASAPGSGSREQYF.

This clonotype came up a few times. This chain uses TRBV20-1 with TRBJ2-5; 10 bases map to TRBD2. The CDR3 is 14 amino acids. J lost 5 bases, V lost 2 bases, and 5 bases had no gene match. Germline loops: CDR1 DFQATT, CDR2 SNEGSKA (reference sequence). In nucleotides, the CDR3 is TGCAGTGCTAGATCGGGACTAGCGACGGAGACCCAGTACTTC. It specifies CSARSGLATETQYF.

CDR3 coding DNA: TGCAGTGCGCACGAAGCGGGAGGGGCCTACGAGCAGTACTTC. Residues: CSAHEAGGAYEQYF. This chain uses TRBV20-1 with TRBJ2-7; TRBD2 agrees at 10 bases. Germline CDR1 is DFQATT and CDR2 is SNEGSKA (reference sequence). After removal of 6 bases from V and 2 bases from J, the junction contained 7 bases not matched to a gene. The CDR3 totals 14 residues.

This clonotype was detected many times. This rearrangement joins TRBV29-1 to TRBJ2-2, with D possibly called TRBD1 or TRBD2 (6 bases each). This CDR3 contains 16 residues. The germline V and J ends were trimmed by 5 bases and 6 bases, with 22 bases remaining between them. Germline V CDR1 and CDR2: SQVTM, ANQGSEA. The CDR3 loop is CSVQPGMDRGPGELFF. The CDR3 nucleotides read TGCAGCGTTCAGCCAGGGATGGACCGGGGGCCCGGGGAGCTGTTTTTT.

V usage is TRBV7-9 and J usage is TRBJ2-5, with 10 bases lining up with TRBD2. V trimming: 2 bases; J trimming: 5 bases; junction bases outside the gene matches: 8. This CDR3 contains 16 residues. CDR1 and CDR2 (germline): SEHNR, FQNEAQ (reference sequence). DNA for the CDR3: TGTGCCAGCAGCTTATTGCTAGCGGGAGCTAACGAGACCCAGTACTTC. Its translation: CASSLLLAGANETQYF.

Many counts were recorded for this clonotype. This rearrangement joins TRBV4-2 to TRBJ1-2; a possible D gene is TRBD1 (5 bases). The germline V gene has CDR1 LGHNA and CDR2 YNFKEQ. V was shortened by 1 base and J by 4 bases, with 10 bases between the two germline ends. This CDR3 comprises 14 residues. CDR3 residues: CASSQAGEGYGYTF. CDR3 sequence (DNA): TGTGCCAGCAGCCAAGCGGGGGAGGGCTATGGCTACACCTTC.

This clonotype was found a few times. The rearrangement links TRBV29-1 to TRBJ2-5; perhaps TRBD2 as D (5 bases). Germline values: CDR1 SQVTM, CDR2 ANQGSEA. The ends were cut back, 7 bases at V and 4 bases at J, with 16 bases in the middle. This CDR3 comprises 13 residues. The CDR3 spells CSAGEGPGETQYF. The CDR3 DNA follows: TGCAGCGCCGGGGAAGGACCGGGAGAGACCCAGTACTTC.

This clonotype showed up just a few times. This chain connects TRBV27 to TRBJ2-5; TRBD1 aligns across 10 bases. In germline, CDR1 is MNHEY, CDR2 SMNVEV (reference sequence). This CDR3 region has 15 residues. The V and J ends lost 5 bases and 1 base, in that order; junction bases with no gene match: 4. The CDR3 is CASSQGTGVQETQYF. Here the CDR3 DNA reads TGTGCCAGCAGTCAAGGGACAGGGGTCCAAGAGACCCAGTACTTC.

V is TRBV9 and J is TRBJ2-7; D unclear. V lost 4 bases to trimming and J lost 5 bases, with 16 bases between them. Germline lookup yields CDR1 SGDLS and CDR2 YYNGEE. CDR3 length equals 14 residues. The CDR3 DNA reads TGTGCCAGCAGCCCCCACTTCGCTTACGACGAGCAGTACTTC. Its protein is CASSPHFAYDEQYF.

This chain connects TRBV9 to TRBJ2-2; D might be TRBD1 (6 bases). V lost 4 bases to trimming and J lost 2 bases, with 12 bases between them. Germline V gene lookup returns CDR1 SGDLS and CDR2 YYNGEE. The CDR3 covers 15 residues. Here the CDR3 reads CASSIQGLNTGELFF. In DNA form, the CDR3 reads TGTGCCAGCAGCATACAGGGTCTTAACACCGGGGAGCTGTTTTTT.

This clonotype was counted ten times or more. The chain combines TRBV5-1 with TRBJ2-2; 9 positions agree with TRBD1. This CDR3 contains 13 residues. Germline trimming cut 5 bases from V and 8 bases from J; bases unmatched to any gene: 4. The V gene's germline CDR1 is SGHRS and CDR2 YFSETQ. CDR3 protein: CASRRTGAGELFF. CDR3 DNA: TGCGCCAGCAGAAGGACAGGGGCAGGGGAGCTGTTTTTT.

In its sample, this clonotype was seen many times. The chain couples TRBV12-3 or TRBV12-4 to TRBJ1-6; 9 bases agree with TRBD1. After removal of 5 bases from V and 8 bases from J, the junction contained 7 bases not matched to a gene. This CDR3 spans 15 amino acids. CDR3 bases: TGTGCCAGCAGTGGGCCGGGACAGGGCCATTCACCCCTCCACTTT. Protein product: CASSGPGQGHSPLHF.

This clonotype has just a few counts. V and J are TRBV24-1 and TRBJ1-5, with D maybe TRBD1 (6 bases). Trimming pared 4 bases from V and 9 bases from J, leaving 15 bases between. CDR3 length equals 14 residues. CDR1 is KGHDR and CDR2 is SFDVKD in the germline V gene. CDR3 coding DNA: TGTGCCACCAGTGAGTCTACAGGGTCCCGGCCCCAGCATTTT. Amino acids: CATSESTGSRPQHF.

This clonotype was counted a few times. The CDR3 loop is CASSIRGKGEGLSIKFNNEQFF. The CDR3 DNA follows: TGTGCCAGCAGCATCCGGGGGAAAGGGGAGGGCCTGTCAATAAAATTTAACAATGAGCAGTTCTTC. The chain has TRBV7-2 and TRBJ2-1; 7 bases agree with TRBD2. V shed 5 bases and J 5 bases; nucleotides not matched to a gene: 30. Germline values: CDR1 SGHTA, CDR2 FQGNSA. The CDR3 has 22 residues.

V gene TRBV20-1 combines with J gene TRBJ2-3; no reliable D call. This CDR3 contains 14 residues. Trimming cost V 6 bases and J 1 base, with 14 bases left between them. Germline V CDR1 and CDR2: DFQATT, SNEGSKA (reference sequence). Written as DNA, the CDR3 is TGCAGTGCGGGAAGCGAGATTGGCACAGATACGCAGTATTTT. Translating gives CSAGSEIGTDTQYF.

This clonotype appeared a few times. The rearrangement links TRBV12-3 or TRBV12-4 to TRBJ2-1; D is unresolved. V dropped 2 bases and J dropped 11 bases, with 10 bases sitting between them. This CDR3 spans 12 amino acids. CDR3: CASSLRQTQQFF. The CDR3 DNA sequence: TGTGCCAGCAGTTTAAGGCAGACACAGCAGTTCTTC.

At least ten counts were recorded for this clonotype. The chain combines TRBV29-1 with TRBJ1-2; the D is unclear. This CDR3 is 14 amino acids long. Germline loops: CDR1 SQVTM, CDR2 ANQGSEA. Trimming took off 6 bases at V and 6 bases at J, with 20 bases between the two ends. CDR3 protein: CSVQDPIGVDGYTF. The CDR3 nucleotides are TGCAGCGTACAAGACCCCATCGGGGTTGATGGCTACACCTTC.